A single sample gave rise to the 27 T cell receptor beta chains below, sequenced in a study of blood T cell repertoires in COVID-19. TCRdb's table, derived via immunoSEQ multiplex PCR, lists solely in-frame clones and lacks some. The sample has 100,000 to 150,000 clones, roughly four fifths seen once. Source material: peripheral blood. Receptors were obtained from a man aged 45-60 years with acute or convalescent COVID-19.

The sample holds one count of this clone. The chain has TRBV3-1 (or the pseudogene TRBV3-2) and TRBJ2-5, with TRBD1 as a possible D gene (6 bases). The CDR3 has 14 residues. Trimming stripped 4 bases from V and 2 bases from J, with 11 bases between. The germline CDR1 and CDR2 sequences are LGHDT and YNNKEL (reference sequence). Written as DNA, the CDR3 is TGTGCCAGCAGCCTGCCCGGACAGCAAGAGACCCAGTACTTC. Translating gives CASSLPGQQETQYF.

This clone was picked up one time. This chain links TRBV11-2 with TRBJ1-5; possibly TRBD1 for D (5 bases). The CDR3 is 14 residues long. Germline CDR1 reads SGHAT; CDR2 reads FQNNGV. V lost 5 bases to trimming and J lost 1 base, with 9 bases between them. The DNA of the CDR3 is TGTGCCAGCAGCCCGGGACTGAGCAATCAGCCCCAGCATTTT. Translation gives CASSPGLSNQPQHF.

The rearrangement joins TRBV11-2 to TRBJ1-1; the match to TRBD1 covers 11 bases. V trimming: 5 bases; J trimming: 4 bases; junction bases outside the gene matches: 6. The CDR3 length is 15 residues. CDR1 and CDR2 from the germline V gene are SGHAT and FQNNGV. CDR3 in amino acids: CASSPGQGAVTEAFF. CDR3 sequence (DNA): TGTGCCAGCAGCCCCGGACAGGGGGCTGTCACTGAAGCTTTCTTT.

This chain uses TRBV5-1 with TRBJ2-7; D may be TRBD2 (6 bases). Trimming shortened V by 4 bases and J by 2 bases, and 16 bases separated the two germline ends. The CDR3 length is 15 residues. Germline lookup yields CDR1 SGHRS and CDR2 YFSETQ. The CDR3 loop reads CASSRALAHTYEQYF. The CDR3, as DNA: TGCGCCAGCAGCAGGGCGCTAGCGCATACCTACGAGCAGTACTTC. The full variable domain, completed using reference TRBV5-1 and TRBJ2-7, is KAGVTQTPRYLIKTRGQQVTLSCSPISGHRSVSWYQQTPGQGLQFLFEYFSETQRNKGNFPGRFSGRQFSNSRSEMNVSTLELGDSALYLCASSRALAHTYEQYFGPGTRLTVT.

This chain uses TRBV6-6 with TRBJ2-7; TRBD1 aligns across 10 bases. Trimming removed 2 bases from V and 4 bases from J; junction bases left unmatched: 2. The CDR3 is made up of 14 amino acids. Germline V gives CDR1 MNHNY, CDR2 SVGAGI (reference sequence). This chain's CDR3 is CASSYAGQGYEQYF. CDR3 sequence (DNA): TGTGCCAGCAGTTACGCGGGACAGGGGTACGAGCAGTACTTC.

The CDR3 nucleotides read TGTGCCAGTAGTACGAGGGACAGGCCCTACGAGCAGTACTTC. This gives the protein CASSTRDRPYEQYF. The chain combines TRBV19 with TRBJ2-7, with 8 nucleotides matching TRBD1. With 4 bases clipped from V and 2 bases from J, the junction kept 4 bases outside the gene matches. Per germline, CDR1 LNHDA and CDR2 SQIVND (reference sequence). The CDR3 sequence is 14 residues long.

CDR3 sequence (DNA): TGTGCCAGCAGCCCGACTGGTGTTGGGACAGCTCGGTTACCGGAAAAACTGTTTTTT. Translation gives CASSPTGVGTARLPEKLFF. This chain joins TRBV9 and TRBJ1-4, with 7 bases lining up with TRBD1. The ends lost 4 bases at V and 8 bases at J; junction bases unmatched: 23. CDR1 SGDLS and CDR2 YYNGEE come from the germline V gene. This CDR3 has 19 amino acids.

This chain uses TRBV7-9 with TRBJ1-2; D perhaps matches TRBD1 (5 bases). The V and J ends lost 2 bases and 2 bases respectively, with 15 bases between them. Germline V lookup: CDR1 SEHNR, CDR2 FQNEAQ (reference sequence). The length of the CDR3 is 16 residues. This chain's CDR3 is CASSLLGQGLNYGYTF. Here the CDR3 DNA reads TGTGCCAGCAGCTTATTGGGCCAGGGATTAAACTATGGCTACACCTTC.

This rearrangement joins TRBV27 to TRBJ2-3, with D perhaps TRBD2 (6 bases). V was cut by 8 bases and J by 2 bases, with 11 bases left in between. The germline gives CDR1 MNHEY, CDR2 SMNVEV (reference sequence). The CDR3 has 13 amino acids. The CDR3 nucleotides read TGTGCCAGCGGGACTTCTAACACAGATACGCAGTATTTT. Translating it yields CASGTSNTDTQYF.

The chain joins TRBV5-1 to TRBJ1-2; TRBD1 agrees at 7 bases. The germline gives CDR1 SGHRS, CDR2 YFSETQ. The CDR3 is 15 residues long. Trimming took 2 bases from V and 7 from J; bases not matched to a gene: 11. CDR3 sequence (DNA): TGCGCCAGCAGCTTAACAGGGGACCCGACGCGTGGCTACACCTTC. It yields the protein CASSLTGDPTRGYTF.

This chain connects TRBV27 to TRBJ2-1, with 7 positions matching TRBD2. The V gene end was trimmed by 1 base and the J gene end by 7 bases; junction bases not matched to a gene: 10. The CDR3 runs to 16 residues. CDR1 is MNHEY and CDR2 is SMNVEV in the germline V gene (reference sequence). CDR3 loop: CASSLWAGEVANEQFF. The DNA of the CDR3 is TGTGCCAGCAGTTTATGGGCGGGAGAGGTTGCGAATGAGCAGTTCTTC.

This clone was observed a few times. The rearrangement joins TRBV11-1 to TRBJ1-2, with D perhaps TRBD1 (6 bases). CDR3 length: 14 residues. V lost 4 bases and J 2 bases, leaving 11 bases between the germline ends. CDR1 and CDR2 (germline): SGHAT, FQDESV (reference sequence). CDR3 coding DNA: TGTGCCAGCAGCTACACAGGGCAAAACTATGGCTACACCTTC. Protein sequence: CASSYTGQNYGYTF.

V and J are TRBV27 and TRBJ2-7, with D possibly being TRBD2 (6 bases). From germline, CDR1 is MNHEY and CDR2 SMNVEV (reference sequence). V gave up 4 bases and J gave up 6 bases, with 10 bases separating them. This CDR3 has 12 amino acids. CDR3 nucleotide sequence: TGTGCCAGCAGTTGTTGCGGGGCCGAGCAGTACTTC. Its protein is CASSCCGAEQYF.

DNA of the CDR3: TGTGCTAGTGGTTTTCGCGCGGGGCTGGATAATGAAAAACTGTTTTTT. Translation gives CASGFRAGLDNEKLFF. The chain couples TRBV12-5 to TRBJ1-4; weak D call: TRBD1 (5 bases). The CDR3 has 16 residues. Trimming stripped 3 bases from V and 4 bases from J, with 15 bases between. Germline V CDR1 and CDR2: LGHNT, FRNRAP.

This clone has only a few counts. The V and J genes are TRBV2 and TRBJ2-7; 8 nucleotides line up with TRBD2. Germline V gives CDR1 SNHLY, CDR2 FYNNEI. The CDR3 runs to 16 residues. The J segment lost 0 bases and the V segment lost 6 bases, leaving 10 bases of the junction unmatched. CDR3 DNA sequence: TGTGCCAGCAGGGTCACGGGGGGGGAAGGCTCCTACGAGCAGTACTTC. Its translation: CASRVTGGEGSYEQYF.

The chain joins TRBV28 to TRBJ1-5, with TRBD1 matching 7 bases. The J segment lost 6 bases and the V segment lost 2 bases, leaving 4 bases of the junction unmatched. Germline V gives CDR1 MDHEN, CDR2 SYDVKM. The CDR3 loop spans 14 amino acids. The CDR3 nucleotides read TGTGCCAGCAGTTTACCAGGGGGATTTCAGCCCCAGCATTTT. Protein product: CASSLPGGFQPQHF.

The rearrangement links TRBV15 to TRBJ2-5; maybe TRBD1 (5 bases). The V end lost 1 base, the J end lost 4 bases, and 10 bases lay between the germline ends. Per the germline V gene, CDR1 is LNHNV and CDR2 is YYDKDF (reference sequence). The CDR3 contains 14 residues. In DNA form, the CDR3 reads TGTGCCACCAGCAGAGGGGCTCAGGGAGAGACCCAGTACTTC. Its protein is CATSRGAQGETQYF.

The chain combines TRBV7-2 with TRBJ1-5; D possibly corresponds to TRBD1 (6 bases). The germline CDR1 and CDR2 sequences are SGHTA and FQGNSA. Trimming left V 5 bases short and J 2 bases short, with 10 bases between. The CDR3 covers 14 residues. The CDR3 region is CASSVQGGNQPQHF. The CDR3 DNA reads as TGTGCCAGCAGCGTACAGGGTGGCAATCAGCCCCAGCATTTT. The full variable domain, with the rest looked up from reference TRBV7-2 and TRBJ1-5, is GAGVSQSPSNKVTEKGKDVELRCDPISGHTALYWYRQSLGQGLEFLIYFQGNSAPDKSGLPSDRFSAERTGGSVSTLTIQRTQQEDSAVYLCASSVQGGNQPQHFGDGTRLSIL.

The chain carries TRBV5-1 and TRBJ1-2, with TRBD1 as a possible D gene (5 bases). V lost 0 bases to trimming and J lost 2 bases, with 14 bases between them. This CDR3 region has 16 residues. Germline values: CDR1 SGHRS, CDR2 YFSETQ. CDR3 in amino acids: CASSLVMGGTNYGYTF. CDR3 coding DNA: TGCGCCAGCAGCTTGGTGATGGGAGGGACGAACTATGGCTACACCTTC. Complete variable domain (other parts from reference TRBV5-1 and TRBJ1-2): KAGVTQTPRYLIKTRGQQVTLSCSPISGHRSVSWYQQTPGQGLQFLFEYFSETQRNKGNFPGRFSGRQFSNSRSEMNVSTLELGDSALYLCASSLVMGGTNYGYTFGSGTRLTVV.

This rearrangement joins TRBV30 to TRBJ1-2; 7 bases align to TRBD1. Germline V CDR1 and CDR2: GTSNPN, SVGIG (reference sequence). The J segment lost 2 bases and the V segment lost 8 bases, leaving 8 bases of the junction unmatched. This CDR3 region has 13 residues. The CDR3 nucleotides are TGTGCCCAACAGGGGCCTACCAACTATGGCTACACCTTC. Its protein is CAQQGPTNYGYTF.

CDR3 loop: CASSATEGGNEAFF. In nucleotides, the CDR3 is TGTGCCAGCAGCGCGACGGAAGGAGGGAATGAAGCTTTCTTT. The rearrangement uses TRBV7-9 and TRBJ1-1; D gene unclear. Between the trimmed V and J ends, which lost 5 bases and 7 bases, there was a span of 17 bases. The CDR3 runs 14 residues. CDR1 and CDR2 (germline): SEHNR, FQNEAQ (reference sequence).

The CDR3 here is CASSLRSSAGADTQYF. DNA for the CDR3: TGTGCCAGCAGTTTAAGATCCTCCGCGGGAGCAGATACGCAGTATTTT. V and J are TRBV28 and TRBJ2-3, with TRBD2 matching over 7 bases. The length of the CDR3 is 16 residues. Germline CDR1 MDHEN, CDR2 SYDVKM. The junction had 9 bases not matched to a gene; V was cut back by 2 bases and J by 4 bases.

The chain links TRBV3-1 (or the pseudogene TRBV3-2) to TRBJ1-5; D remains ambiguous. Germline CDR1 and CDR2: LGHDT and YNNKEL (reference sequence). The CDR3 is made up of 13 amino acids. V lost 5 bases and J lost 0, with 5 bases in between. CDR3 protein: CASSSYSNQPQHF. CDR3 in DNA: TGTGCCAGCAGCTCTTATAGCAATCAGCCCCAGCATTTT.

The chain recombines TRBV18 with TRBJ2-3; 8 bases fit TRBD2. The CDR3 is 16 amino acids. The J segment lost 0 bases and the V segment lost 3 bases, leaving 5 bases of the junction unmatched. Germline CDR1 reads KGHSH; CDR2 reads LQKENI. The CDR3 loop is CASSPNPSGSTDTQYF. CDR3 DNA: TGTGCCAGCTCACCGAATCCTAGCGGGAGCACAGATACGCAGTATTTT.

The V and J genes are TRBV28 and TRBJ1-2; TRBD1 matches at 9 bases. The CDR3 consists of 14 residues. Germline V gives CDR1 MDHEN, CDR2 SYDVKM. Trimming removed 7 bases from V and 4 bases from J; junction bases left unmatched: 7. The CDR3 sequence: CASIRDRGSYGYTF. CDR3 bases: TGTGCCAGCATCAGAGACAGGGGGTCCTATGGCTACACCTTC.

This clone has just a few counts. The chain uses TRBV5-1 and TRBJ2-2; 7 bases line up with TRBD2. This CDR3 comprises 13 residues. CDR1 SGHRS and CDR2 YFSETQ come from the germline V gene. V was clipped by 6 bases and J by 5 bases; unmatched bases: 4. CDR3 residues: CASNFGGTGELFF. CDR3 bases: TGCGCCAGCAATTTCGGGGGGACCGGGGAGCTGTTTTTT.

This chain joins TRBV18 and TRBJ2-7, with TRBD2 as a possible D gene (5 bases). The length of the CDR3 is 15 residues. V dropped 0 bases and J dropped 0 bases, with 9 bases sitting between them. Germline values: CDR1 KGHSH, CDR2 LQKENI. The CDR3 here is CASSPPRTLSYEQYF. CDR3 nucleotide sequence: TGTGCCAGCTCACCACCTAGGACTCTCTCCTACGAGCAGTACTTC.